This T cell receptor beta chain was obtained from a study of blood T cell repertoires in COVID-19. Looking at the study overall: Italy, Spain and the United States were the sources of the convalescent and acute COVID-19 samples.

Germline CDR1 is KGHDR and CDR2 is SFDVKD. The CDR3 sequence is 17 residues long. V lost 7 bases, J lost 0 bases, and 11 bases stayed unmatched. TCRdb keeps only in-frame clones here, not all; method: immunoSEQ multiplex PCR. The data show over 140,000 clones, with approximately 80% seen just once and approximately 4.5% held by the top ten. The specimen sequenced was peripheral blood. The V gene is TRBV24-1, the J gene TRBJ2-1; 7 bases align to TRBD1. The source of this sequence is a woman aged 80 or over with active or convalescent COVID-19. As DNA, the CDR3 is TGTGCCACCAGAGCCGGGACAGCCCGCGACTCCTACAATGAGCAGTTCTTC. Amino acids: CATRAGTARDSYNEQFF.